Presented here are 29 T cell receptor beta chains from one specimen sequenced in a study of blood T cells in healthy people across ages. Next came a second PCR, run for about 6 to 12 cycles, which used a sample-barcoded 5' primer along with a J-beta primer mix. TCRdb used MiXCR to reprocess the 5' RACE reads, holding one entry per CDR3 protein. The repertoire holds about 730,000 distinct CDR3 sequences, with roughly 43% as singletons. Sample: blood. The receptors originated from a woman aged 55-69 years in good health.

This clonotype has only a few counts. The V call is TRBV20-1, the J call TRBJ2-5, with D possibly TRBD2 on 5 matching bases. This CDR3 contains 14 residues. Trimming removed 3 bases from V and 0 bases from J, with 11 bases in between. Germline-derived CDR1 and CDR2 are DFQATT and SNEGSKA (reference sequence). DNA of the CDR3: TGCAGTGCTAGCCGGGGTCCGAACCAAGAGACCCAGTACTTC. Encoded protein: CSASRGPNQETQYF.

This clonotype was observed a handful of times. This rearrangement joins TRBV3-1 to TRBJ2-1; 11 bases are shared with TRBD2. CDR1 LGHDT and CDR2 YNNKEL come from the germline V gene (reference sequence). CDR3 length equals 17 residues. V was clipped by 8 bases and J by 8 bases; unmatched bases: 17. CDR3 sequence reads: CASADLIAGGNRDEQFF. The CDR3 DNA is TGTGCCAGCGCTGACCTAATAGCGGGAGGGAATCGGGATGAGCAGTTCTTC.

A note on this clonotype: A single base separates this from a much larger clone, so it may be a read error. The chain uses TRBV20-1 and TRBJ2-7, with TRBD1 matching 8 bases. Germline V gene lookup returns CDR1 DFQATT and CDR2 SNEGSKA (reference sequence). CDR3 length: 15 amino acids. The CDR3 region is CSARSGTGSSYKQYF. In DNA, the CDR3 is TGCAGTGCCCGCTCCGGGACAGGAAGCTCCTACAAGCAGTACTTC.

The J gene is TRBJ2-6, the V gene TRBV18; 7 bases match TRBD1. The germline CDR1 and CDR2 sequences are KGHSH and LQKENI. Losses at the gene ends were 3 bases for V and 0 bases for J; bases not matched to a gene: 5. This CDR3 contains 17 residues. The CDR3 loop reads CASSPRQGSSGANVLTF. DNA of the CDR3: TGTGCCAGCTCACCTCGACAGGGAAGCTCTGGGGCCAACGTCCTGACTTTC.

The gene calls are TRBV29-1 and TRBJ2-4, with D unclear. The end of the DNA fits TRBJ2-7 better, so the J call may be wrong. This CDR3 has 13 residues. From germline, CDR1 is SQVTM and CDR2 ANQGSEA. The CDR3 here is CSVALNREYEQYF. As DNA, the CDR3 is TGCAGCGTTGCGCTTAACAGAGAATACGAGCAGTACTTC.

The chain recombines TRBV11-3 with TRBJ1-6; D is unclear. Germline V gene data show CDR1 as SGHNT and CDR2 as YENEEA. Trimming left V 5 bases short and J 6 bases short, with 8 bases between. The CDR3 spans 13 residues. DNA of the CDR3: TGTGCCAGCAGCCAAGCCAGTAATTCACCCCTCCACTTT. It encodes CASSQASNSPLHF. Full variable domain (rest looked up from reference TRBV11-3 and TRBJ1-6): EAGVVQSPRYKIIEKKQPVAFWCNPISGHNTLYWYLQNLGQGPELLIRYENEEAVDDSQLPKDRFSAERLKGVDSTLKIQPAELGDSAVYLCASSQASNSPLHFGNGTRLTVT.

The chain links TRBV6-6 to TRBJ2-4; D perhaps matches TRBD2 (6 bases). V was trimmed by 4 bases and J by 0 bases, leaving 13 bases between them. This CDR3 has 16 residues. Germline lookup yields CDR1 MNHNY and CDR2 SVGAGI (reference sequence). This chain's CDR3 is CASSSVAALAKNIQYF. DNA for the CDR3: TGTGCCAGCAGTTCGGTAGCGGCCTTAGCCAAAAACATTCAGTACTTC.

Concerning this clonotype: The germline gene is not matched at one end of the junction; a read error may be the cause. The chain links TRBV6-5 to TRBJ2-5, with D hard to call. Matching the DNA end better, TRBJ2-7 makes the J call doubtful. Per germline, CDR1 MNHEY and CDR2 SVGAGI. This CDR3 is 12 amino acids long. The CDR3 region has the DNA TGTGCCTGCAGCCAAGACATCTACGAGCAGTACTTC. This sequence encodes CACSQDIYEQYF.

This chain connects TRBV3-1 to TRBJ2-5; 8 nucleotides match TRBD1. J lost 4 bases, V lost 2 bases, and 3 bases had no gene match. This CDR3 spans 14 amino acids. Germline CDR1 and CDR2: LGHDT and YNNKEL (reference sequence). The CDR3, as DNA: TGTGCCAGCAGCCAAAGCAGGGGGCGAGAGACCCAGTACTTC. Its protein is CASSQSRGRETQYF.

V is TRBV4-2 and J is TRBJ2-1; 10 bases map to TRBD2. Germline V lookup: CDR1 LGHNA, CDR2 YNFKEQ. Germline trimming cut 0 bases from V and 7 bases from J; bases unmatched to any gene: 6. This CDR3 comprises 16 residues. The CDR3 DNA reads TGTGCCAGCAGCCAAGATCAGCGGGGGGGCCGTAATGAGCAGTTCTTC. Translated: CASSQDQRGGRNEQFF.

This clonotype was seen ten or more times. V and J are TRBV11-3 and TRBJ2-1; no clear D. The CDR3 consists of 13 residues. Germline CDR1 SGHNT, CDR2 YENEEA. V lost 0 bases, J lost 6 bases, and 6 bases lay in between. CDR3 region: CASSLELGNEQFF. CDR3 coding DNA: TGTGCCAGCAGCTTAGAATTGGGCAATGAGCAGTTCTTC.

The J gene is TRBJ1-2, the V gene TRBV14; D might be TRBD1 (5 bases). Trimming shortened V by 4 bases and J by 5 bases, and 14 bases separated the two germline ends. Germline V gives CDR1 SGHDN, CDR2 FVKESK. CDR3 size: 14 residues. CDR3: CASSRDGNGYGYTF. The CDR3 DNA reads TGTGCCAGCAGCCGGGACGGAAATGGATATGGCTACACCTTC.

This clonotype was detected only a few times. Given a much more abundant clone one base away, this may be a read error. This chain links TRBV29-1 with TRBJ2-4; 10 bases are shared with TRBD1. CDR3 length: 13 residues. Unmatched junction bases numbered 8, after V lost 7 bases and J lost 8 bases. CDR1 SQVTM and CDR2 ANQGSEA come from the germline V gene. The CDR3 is CSGRTGGRDIQYF. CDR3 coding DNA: TGCAGCGGACGGACAGGGGGTCGGGACATTCAGTACTTC.

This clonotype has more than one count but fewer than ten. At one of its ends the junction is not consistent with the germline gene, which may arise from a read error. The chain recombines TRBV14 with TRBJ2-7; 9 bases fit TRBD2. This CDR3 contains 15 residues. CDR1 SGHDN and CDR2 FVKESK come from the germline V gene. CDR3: CASSLLAGVLLEKYF. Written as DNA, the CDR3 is TGTGCCAGCAGCCTCTTAGCGGGGGTCCTCCTCGAGAAGTACTTC. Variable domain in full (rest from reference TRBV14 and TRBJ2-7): EAGVTQFPSHSVIEKGQTVTLRCDPISGHDNLYWYRRVMGKEIKFLLHFVKESKQDESGMPNNRFLAERTGGTYSTLKVQPAELEDSGVYFCASSLLAGVLLEKYFGPGTRLTVT.

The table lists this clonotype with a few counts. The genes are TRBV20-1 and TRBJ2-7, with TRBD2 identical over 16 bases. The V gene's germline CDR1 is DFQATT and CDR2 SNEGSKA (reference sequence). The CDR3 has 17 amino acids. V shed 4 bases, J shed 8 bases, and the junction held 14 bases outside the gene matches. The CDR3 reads CSAISGTSGGAGLQQYF. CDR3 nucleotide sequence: TGCAGTGCTATCTCCGGGACTAGCGGGGGGGCCGGATTACAGCAGTACTTC.

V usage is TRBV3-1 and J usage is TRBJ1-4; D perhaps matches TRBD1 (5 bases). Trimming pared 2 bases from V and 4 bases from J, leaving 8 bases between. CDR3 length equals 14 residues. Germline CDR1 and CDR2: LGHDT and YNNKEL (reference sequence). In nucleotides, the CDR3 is TGTGCCAGCAGCCAAAGGGGAGGTAATGAAAAACTGTTTTTT. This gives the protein CASSQRGGNEKLFF.

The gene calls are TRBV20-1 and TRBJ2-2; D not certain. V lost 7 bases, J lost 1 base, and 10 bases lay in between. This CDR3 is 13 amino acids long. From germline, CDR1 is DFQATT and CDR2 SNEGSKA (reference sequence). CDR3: CSGEPGNTGELFF. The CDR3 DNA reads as TGCAGTGGTGAACCCGGGAACACCGGGGAGCTGTTTTTT.

CDR3 amino acids: CASSKAPGGRRNSPLHF. The CDR3 DNA is TGTGCCAGCAGCAAAGCGCCGGGGGGACGTCGTAATTCACCCCTCCACTTT. This chain joins TRBV21-1 and TRBJ1-6; no DNA check was done on the table's D call, TRBD1. TRBV21-1 is annotated as a pseudogene. This CDR3 has 17 residues.

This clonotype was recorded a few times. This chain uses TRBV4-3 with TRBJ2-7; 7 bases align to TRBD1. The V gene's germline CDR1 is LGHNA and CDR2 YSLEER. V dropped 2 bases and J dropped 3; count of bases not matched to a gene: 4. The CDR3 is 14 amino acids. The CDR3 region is CASSQTPGGYEQYF. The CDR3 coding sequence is TGCGCCAGCAGCCAAACCCCAGGGGGCTACGAGCAGTACTTC.

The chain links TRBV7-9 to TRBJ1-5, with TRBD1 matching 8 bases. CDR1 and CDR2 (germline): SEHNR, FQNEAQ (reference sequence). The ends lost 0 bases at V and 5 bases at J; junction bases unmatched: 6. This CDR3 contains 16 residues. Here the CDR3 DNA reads TGTGCCAGCAGCTTAGCGGGGCAGGGGGCTTATCAGCCCCAGCATTTT. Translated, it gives CASSLAGQGAYQPQHF.

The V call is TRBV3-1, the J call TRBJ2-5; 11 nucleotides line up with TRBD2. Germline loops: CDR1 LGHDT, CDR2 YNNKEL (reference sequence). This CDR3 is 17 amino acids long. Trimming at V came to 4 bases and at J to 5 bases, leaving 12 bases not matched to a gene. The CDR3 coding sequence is TGTGCCAGCAGCCCCCGACTAGCGGGGCCTCTGGGGGAGACCCAGTACTTC. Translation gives CASSPRLAGPLGETQYF.

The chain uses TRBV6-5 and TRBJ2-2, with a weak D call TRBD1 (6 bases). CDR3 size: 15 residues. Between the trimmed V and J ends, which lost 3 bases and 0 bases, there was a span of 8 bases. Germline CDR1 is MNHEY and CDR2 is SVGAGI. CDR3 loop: CASSYGQSNTGELFF. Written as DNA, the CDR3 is TGTGCCAGCAGTTATGGACAGTCGAACACCGGGGAGCTGTTTTTT.

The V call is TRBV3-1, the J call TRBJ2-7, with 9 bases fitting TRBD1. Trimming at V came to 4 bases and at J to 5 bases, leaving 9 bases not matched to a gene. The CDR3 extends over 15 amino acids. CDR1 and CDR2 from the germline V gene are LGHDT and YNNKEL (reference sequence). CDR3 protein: CASSPDGQGHNEQYF. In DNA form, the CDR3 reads TGTGCCAGCAGCCCCGACGGACAGGGGCACAACGAGCAGTACTTC.

Here the CDR3 DNA reads TGTGCCACCAGCAGAGATCGAGGGCAGAGCACAGATACGCAGTATTTT. Amino acid sequence: CATSRDRGQSTDTQYF. V gene TRBV15 combines with J gene TRBJ2-3, with a weak D call TRBD2 (5 bases). Looked up from germline, CDR1 is LNHNV and CDR2 is YYDKDF (reference sequence). There are 16 residues in the CDR3. V dropped 0 bases and J dropped 0 bases, with 10 bases sitting between them.

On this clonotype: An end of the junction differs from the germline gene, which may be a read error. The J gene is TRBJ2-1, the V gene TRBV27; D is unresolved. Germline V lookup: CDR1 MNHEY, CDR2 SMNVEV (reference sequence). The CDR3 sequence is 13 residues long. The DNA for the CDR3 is TGTGTCAGCAGTTGGGCGCGGTCCTATGAGCAGTTCTTC. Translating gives CVSSWARSYEQFF.

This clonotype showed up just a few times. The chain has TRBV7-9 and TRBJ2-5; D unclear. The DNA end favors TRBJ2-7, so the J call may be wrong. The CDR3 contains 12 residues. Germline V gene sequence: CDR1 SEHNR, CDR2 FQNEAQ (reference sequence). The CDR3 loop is CASSMARDEQYF. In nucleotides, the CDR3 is TGTGCCAGCAGCATGGCAAGAGACGAGCAGTACTTC.

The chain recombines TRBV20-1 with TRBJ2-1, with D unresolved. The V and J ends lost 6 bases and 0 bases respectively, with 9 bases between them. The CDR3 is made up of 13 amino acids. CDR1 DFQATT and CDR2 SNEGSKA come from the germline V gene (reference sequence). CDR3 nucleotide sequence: TGCAGTGCCCGGACGAGCTCCTACAATGAGCAGTTCTTC. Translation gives CSARTSSYNEQFF.

CDR3 region: CASSPTSGGHYEQYF. For the CDR3, the DNA is TGTGCCAGCAGCCCCACAAGCGGGGGTCATTACGAGCAGTACTTC. The chain employs TRBV3-1 and TRBJ2-7; TRBD2 agrees at 8 bases. Trimming at V came to 4 bases and at J to 4 bases, leaving 9 bases not matched to a gene. The length of the CDR3 is 15 residues. CDR1 LGHDT and CDR2 YNNKEL come from the germline V gene (reference sequence).

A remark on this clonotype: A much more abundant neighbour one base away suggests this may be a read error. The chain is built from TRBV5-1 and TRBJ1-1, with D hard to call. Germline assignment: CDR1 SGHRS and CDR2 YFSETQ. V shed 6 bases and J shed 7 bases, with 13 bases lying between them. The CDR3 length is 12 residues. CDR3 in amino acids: CASNQMEGEAFF. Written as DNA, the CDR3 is TGCGCCAGCAACCAGATGGAGGGTGAAGCTTTCTTT.